What follows are 22 T cell receptor beta chains derived from one specimen sequenced in a study of spatial heterogeneity in lung cancer. TCRdb independently ran MiXCR on the 5' RACE reads; one entry per CDR3 protein. The sample includes around 45,000 distinct CDR3 sequences, 12% seen only once; the top ten take 35% to 45%. Time point meaning: sample taken at primary tumor resection. Tumor, nontumor lung or frozen PBMC supplied whole RNA, sequenced without sorting. Specimen: PBMCs, collected at surgery. Receptor source: a female donor with early-stage non-small cell lung cancer.

This clonotype came up a few times. This chain joins TRBV19 and TRBJ1-2; the D is unclear. Trimming left V 3 bases short and J 2 bases short, with 10 bases between. The CDR3 runs to 14 residues. Germline V gene sequence: CDR1 LNHDA, CDR2 SQIVND (reference sequence). CDR3 region: CASSMRTANYGYTF. For the CDR3, the DNA is TGTGCCAGTAGTATGAGGACGGCCAACTATGGCTACACCTTC.

V gene TRBV2 combines with J gene TRBJ2-1, with 13 bases matching TRBD2. V gave up 0 bases and J gave up 7 bases; unmatched junction bases: 3. CDR1 and CDR2 (germline): SNHLY, FYNNEI. The CDR3 is 16 amino acids. The CDR3 here is CASSEAGLAGDNEQFF. The CDR3 DNA follows: TGTGCCAGCAGTGAAGCTGGACTAGCGGGGGATAATGAGCAGTTCTTC.

This clonotype came up a few times. The CDR3, as DNA: TGCAGTGCTAGAGATCGCCGTGCCGGGGGACTTGCCCAGTATTTT. This encodes CSARDRRAGGLAQYF. This chain links TRBV20-1 with TRBJ2-3, with a weak D call TRBD2 (6 bases). The CDR3 totals 15 residues. V dropped 0 bases and J dropped 12 bases, with 22 bases sitting between them. Germline V gene data show CDR1 as DFQATT and CDR2 as SNEGSKA (reference sequence).

The chain combines TRBV28 with TRBJ2-5; D not certain. The CDR3 spans 13 residues. Germline CDR1 reads MDHEN; CDR2 reads SYDVKM. Trimming took 2 bases from V and 6 from J, leaving 10 bases between them. The CDR3 DNA follows: TGTGCCAGCAGTTTACCGTACGAGCAGACCCAGTACTTC. It translates to CASSLPYEQTQYF.

The chain joins TRBV30 to TRBJ1-1, with TRBD1 as a possible D gene (5 bases). CDR3 size: 15 residues. Germline CDR1 reads GTSNPN; CDR2 reads SVGIG (reference sequence). V was shortened by 7 bases and J by 3 bases, with 21 bases between the two germline ends. In DNA form, the CDR3 reads TGTGCCTCCACGGGAGTACGCAGGGAATACACTGAAGCTTTCTTT. It codes for CASTGVRREYTEAFF.

Remarks on this clonotype: A much larger clone differs by one base, so this may be a read error. J is TRBJ1-2 and V is TRBV27; perhaps TRBD1 as D (5 bases). Germline CDR1 MNHEY, CDR2 SMNVEV (reference sequence). CDR3 length: 12 amino acids. V was pared by 4 bases and J by 12 bases, with 15 bases between. Here the CDR3 reads CASSSGTKGDTF. The CDR3 region has the DNA TGTGCCAGCAGTTCCGGGACCAAGGGCGACACCTTC.

V is TRBV11-2 and J is TRBJ2-1; 7 nucleotides line up with TRBD2. Looked up from germline, CDR1 is SGHAT and CDR2 is FQNNGV. The CDR3 sequence is 13 residues long. The V and J ends lost 4 bases and 10 bases, in that order; junction bases with no gene match: 7. DNA of the CDR3: TGTGCCAGCAGCTACGGGGGGTTGGGAGAGCAGTTCTTC. Encoded protein: CASSYGGLGEQFF.

This clonotype was seen only a few times. The genes are TRBV5-1 and TRBJ2-7; 7 nucleotides line up with TRBD1. The CDR3 is 16 amino acids. V trimming: 2 bases; J trimming: 5 bases; junction bases outside the gene matches: 13. Germline loops: CDR1 SGHRS, CDR2 YFSETQ. CDR3 amino acids: CASSFYRGPPRDEQYF. CDR3 bases: TGCGCCAGCAGCTTCTACAGGGGCCCGCCTAGGGACGAGCAGTACTTC. The full variable domain, rest sourced from reference TRBV5-1 and TRBJ2-7, is KAGVTQTPRYLIKTRGQQVTLSCSPISGHRSVSWYQQTPGQGLQFLFEYFSETQRNKGNFPGRFSGRQFSNSRSEMNVSTLELGDSALYLCASSFYRGPPRDEQYFGPGTRLTVT.

The rearrangement uses TRBV28 and TRBJ1-2; D call uncertain. This CDR3 has 15 amino acids. V dropped 7 bases and J dropped 0 bases, with 15 bases sitting between them. Germline assignment: CDR1 MDHEN and CDR2 SYDVKM. The CDR3 DNA sequence: TGTGCCAGCATACCTAGTGCCGGGGCTAACTATGGCTACACCTTC. Protein: CASIPSAGANYGYTF.

This clonotype was picked up a small number of times. The chain links TRBV7-9 to TRBJ1-5; the match to TRBD1 covers 7 bases. CDR1 SEHNR and CDR2 FQNEAQ come from the germline V gene (reference sequence). There are 13 residues in the CDR3. V shed 5 bases, J shed 5 bases, and the junction held 3 bases outside the gene matches. CDR3 amino acids: CASSRDSDQPQHF. The CDR3 region has the DNA TGTGCCAGCAGCCGGGACAGTGATCAGCCCCAGCATTTT.

This clonotype was counted ten times or more. This chain joins TRBV20-1 and TRBJ2-5; 7 positions match TRBD2. In germline, CDR1 is DFQATT, CDR2 SNEGSKA (reference sequence). V was pared by 3 bases and J by 2 bases, with 9 bases of the junction left unmatched. CDR3 size: 15 residues. The CDR3 DNA sequence: TGCAGTGCTAGTAACGCGGGGGAGTCACAAGAGACCCAGTACTTC. Its translation is CSASNAGESQETQYF.

This clonotype was seen repeatedly, ten times or more. The V call is TRBV11-2, the J call TRBJ1-4; D gene ambiguous. CDR3 length: 13 amino acids. The germline V and J ends were trimmed by 5 bases and 10 bases, with 14 bases remaining between them. CDR1 is SGHAT and CDR2 is FQNNGV in the germline V gene. The CDR3 sequence is CASSPPGIGKLFF. The CDR3 DNA reads as TGTGCCAGCAGCCCCCCCGGGATTGGAAAACTGTTTTTT.

This clonotype was seen many times. J is TRBJ2-7 and V is TRBV4-2; 7 bases line up with TRBD2. Per the germline V gene, CDR1 is LGHNA and CDR2 is YNFKEQ. The ends lost 2 bases at V and 0 bases at J; junction bases unmatched: 19. The CDR3 sequence is 20 residues long. The CDR3 sequence: CASSQRLQSIESGISYEQYF. CDR3 bases: TGTGCCAGCAGCCAACGTCTCCAAAGCATAGAAAGCGGGATCTCCTACGAGCAGTACTTC.

This chain connects TRBV20-1 to TRBJ2-7, with 9 bases identical to TRBD1. Trimming removed 3 bases from V and 2 bases from J; junction bases left unmatched: 2. Germline V CDR1 and CDR2: DFQATT, SNEGSKA (reference sequence). This CDR3 contains 13 residues. The CDR3 nucleotides read TGCAGTGCTAGGGGACAGGGTCCCTACGAGCAGTACTTC. As protein: CSARGQGPYEQYF.

This clonotype was seen a few times. This chain links TRBV7-6 with TRBJ1-6; D might be TRBD1 (5 bases). Deletions cut 4 bases from V and 5 bases from J, with 12 bases between. The CDR3 length is 15 residues. CDR1 is SGHVS and CDR2 is FNYEAQ in the germline V gene. CDR3: CASSSSGKDNSPLHF. The CDR3 region has the DNA TGTGCCAGCAGCTCCTCAGGGAAGGATAATTCACCCCTCCACTTT.

In its sample, this clonotype was seen a few times. The chain carries TRBV6-6 and TRBJ2-3, with D perhaps given as TRBD1 or TRBD2 (5 bases each). Trimming shortened V by 0 bases and J by 3 bases, and 13 bases separated the two germline ends. The CDR3 sequence is 16 residues long. Germline lookup yields CDR1 MNHNY and CDR2 SVGAGI (reference sequence). CDR3 sequence: CASSYSRDPQTDTQYF. CDR3 nucleotides: TGTGCCAGCAGTTACTCCCGGGACCCGCAGACAGATACGCAGTATTTT.

This clonotype was seen at least ten times. CDR3: CSARQGGLNQPQHF. The CDR3 nucleotides are TGCAGTGCTAGACAAGGGGGCTTAAATCAGCCCCAGCATTTT. The rearrangement links TRBV20-1 to TRBJ1-5; 7 positions match TRBD1. The germline V gene encodes CDR1 DFQATT and CDR2 SNEGSKA (reference sequence). The CDR3 runs to 14 residues. Unmatched junction bases numbered 5, after V lost 2 bases and J lost 4 bases.

V is TRBV28 and J is TRBJ2-5, with D unclear. The CDR3 runs 16 residues. Per germline, CDR1 MDHEN and CDR2 SYDVKM. Trimming shortened V by 4 bases and J by 1 base, and 16 bases separated the two germline ends. The CDR3 loop reads CASSSPLQLFQETQYF. Written as DNA, the CDR3 is TGTGCCAGCAGTTCCCCCCTGCAGTTGTTCCAAGAGACCCAGTACTTC.

This clonotype came up a few times. J is TRBJ2-3 and V is TRBV4-2; tentative D call: TRBD2 (5 bases). CDR3 size: 17 residues. In germline, CDR1 is LGHNA, CDR2 YNFKEQ. Trimming removed 1 base at V and 5 bases at J, with 19 bases between. The CDR3 here is CASSQGGPLRAEDTQYF. The CDR3 DNA follows: TGTGCCAGCAGCCAAGGGGGTCCCCTACGAGCGGAAGATACGCAGTATTTT.

The genes are TRBV20-1 and TRBJ2-7, with TRBD2 identical over 10 bases. This CDR3 has 15 amino acids. The trim removed 5 bases at V and 0 bases at J, leaving 7 bases unmatched. Per germline, CDR1 DFQATT and CDR2 SNEGSKA (reference sequence). The CDR3 DNA reads TGCAGTGCTTTAGCGGGGGGCTCGAGCTCCTACGAGCAGTACTTC. Residues: CSALAGGSSSYEQYF.

This clonotype was recorded at least ten times. The V and J genes are TRBV19 and TRBJ2-7, with 9 bases identical to TRBD1. Trimming cost V 2 bases and J 3 bases; bases outside gene matches: 8. This CDR3 contains 16 residues. CDR1 is LNHDA and CDR2 is SQIVND in the germline V gene (reference sequence). DNA for the CDR3: TGTGCCAGTAGTATATCCGCCGGGACAGGGAACTACGAGCAGTACTTC. The encoded protein is CASSISAGTGNYEQYF.

This chain connects TRBV7-2 to TRBJ1-6; 12 positions match TRBD1. The ends lost 3 bases at V and 7 bases at J; junction bases unmatched: 7. The CDR3 totals 17 residues. Germline V gene sequence: CDR1 SGHTA, CDR2 FQGNSA. CDR3 in amino acids: CASSFLSGTGGNSPLHF. Written as DNA, the CDR3 is TGTGCCAGCAGCTTCTTATCTGGGACAGGGGGCAATTCACCCCTCCACTTT. The variable domain in full, completed from reference TRBV7-2 and TRBJ1-6, reads GAGVSQSPSNKVTEKGKDVELRCDPISGHTALYWYRQSLGQGLEFLIYFQGNSAPDKSGLPSDRFSAERTGGSVSTLTIQRTQQEDSAVYLCASSFLSGTGGNSPLHFGNGTRLTVT.